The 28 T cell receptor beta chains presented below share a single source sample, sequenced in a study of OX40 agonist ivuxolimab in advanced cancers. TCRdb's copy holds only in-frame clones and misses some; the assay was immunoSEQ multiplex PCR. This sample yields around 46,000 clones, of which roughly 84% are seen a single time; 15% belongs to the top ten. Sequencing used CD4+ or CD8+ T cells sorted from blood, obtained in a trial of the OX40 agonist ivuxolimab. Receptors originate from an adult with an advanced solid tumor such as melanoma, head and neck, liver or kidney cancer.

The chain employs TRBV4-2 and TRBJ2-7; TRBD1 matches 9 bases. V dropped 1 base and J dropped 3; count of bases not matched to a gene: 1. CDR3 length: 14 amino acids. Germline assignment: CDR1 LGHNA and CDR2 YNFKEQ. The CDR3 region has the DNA TGTGCCAGCAGCCAAGGGACAGGGGACTACGAGCAGTACTTC. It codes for CASSQGTGDYEQYF.

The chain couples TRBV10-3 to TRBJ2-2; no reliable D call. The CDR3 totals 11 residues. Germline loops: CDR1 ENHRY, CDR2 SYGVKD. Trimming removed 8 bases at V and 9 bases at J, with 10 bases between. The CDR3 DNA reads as TGTGCCATCCTTAGTGGAAGGGAGCTGTTTTTT. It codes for CAILSGRELFF.

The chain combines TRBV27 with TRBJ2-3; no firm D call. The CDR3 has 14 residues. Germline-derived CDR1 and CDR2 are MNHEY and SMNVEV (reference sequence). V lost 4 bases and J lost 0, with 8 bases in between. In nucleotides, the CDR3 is TGTGCCAGCAGTTCCGTCTTTAGCACAGATACGCAGTATTTT. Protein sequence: CASSSVFSTDTQYF.

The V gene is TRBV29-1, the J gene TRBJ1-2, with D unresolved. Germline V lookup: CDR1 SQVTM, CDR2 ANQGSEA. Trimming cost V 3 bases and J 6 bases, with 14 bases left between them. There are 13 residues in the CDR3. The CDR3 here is CSVERQADHGYTF. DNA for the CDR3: TGCAGCGTTGAGCGCCAGGCTGATCATGGCTACACCTTC.

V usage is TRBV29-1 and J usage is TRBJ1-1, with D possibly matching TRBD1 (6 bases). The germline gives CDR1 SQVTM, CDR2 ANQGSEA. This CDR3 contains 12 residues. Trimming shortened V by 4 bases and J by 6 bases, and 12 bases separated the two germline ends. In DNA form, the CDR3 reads TGCAGCGTTGGAAGGGGGGCGCCTGAAGCTTTCTTT. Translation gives CSVGRGAPEAFF.

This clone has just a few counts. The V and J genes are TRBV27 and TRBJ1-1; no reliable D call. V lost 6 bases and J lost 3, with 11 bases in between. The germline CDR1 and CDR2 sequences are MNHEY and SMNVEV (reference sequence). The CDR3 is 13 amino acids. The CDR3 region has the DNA TGTGCCAGCAGCCCTACAGTTTACACTGAAGCTTTCTTT. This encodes CASSPTVYTEAFF.

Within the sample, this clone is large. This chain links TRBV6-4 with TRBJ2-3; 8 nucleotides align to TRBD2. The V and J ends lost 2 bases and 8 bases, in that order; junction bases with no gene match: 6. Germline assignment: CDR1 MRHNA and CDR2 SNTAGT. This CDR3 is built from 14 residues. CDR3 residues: CASSDKAGVGTQYF. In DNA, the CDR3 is TGTGCCAGCAGTGACAAAGCGGGGGTTGGTACGCAGTATTTT.

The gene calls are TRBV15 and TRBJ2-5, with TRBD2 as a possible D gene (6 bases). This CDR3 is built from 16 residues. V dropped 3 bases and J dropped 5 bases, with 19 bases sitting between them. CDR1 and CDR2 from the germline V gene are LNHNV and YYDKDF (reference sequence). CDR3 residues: CATSSPSGERLETQYF. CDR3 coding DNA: TGTGCCACCAGCAGTCCATCGGGAGAGAGACTGGAGACCCAGTACTTC.

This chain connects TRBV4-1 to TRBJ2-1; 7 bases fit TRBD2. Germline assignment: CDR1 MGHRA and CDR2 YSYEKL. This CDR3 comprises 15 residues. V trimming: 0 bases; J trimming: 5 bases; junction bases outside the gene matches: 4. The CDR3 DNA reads TGCGCCAGCAGCCAAGAGCCGGGAGGAAACAATGAGCAGTTCTTC. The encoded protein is CASSQEPGGNNEQFF.

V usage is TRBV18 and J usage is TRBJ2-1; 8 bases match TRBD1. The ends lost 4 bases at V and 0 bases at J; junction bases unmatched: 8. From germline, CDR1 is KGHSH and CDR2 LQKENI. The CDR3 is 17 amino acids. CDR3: CASSQTTGESSYNEQFF. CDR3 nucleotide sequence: TGTGCCAGCTCACAAACGACAGGGGAAAGCTCCTACAATGAGCAGTTCTTC.

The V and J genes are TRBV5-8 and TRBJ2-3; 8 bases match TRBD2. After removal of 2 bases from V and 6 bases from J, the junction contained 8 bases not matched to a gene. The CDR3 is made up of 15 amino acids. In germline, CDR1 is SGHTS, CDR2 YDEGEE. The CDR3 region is CASSFGAGESDTQYF. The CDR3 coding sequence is TGTGCCAGCAGCTTCGGAGCGGGGGAATCCGATACGCAGTATTTT.

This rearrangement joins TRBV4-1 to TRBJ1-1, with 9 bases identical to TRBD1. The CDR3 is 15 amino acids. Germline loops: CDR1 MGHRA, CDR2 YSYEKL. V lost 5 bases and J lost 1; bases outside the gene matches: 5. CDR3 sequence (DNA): TGCGCCAGCAGCGACCCGGGACAGGGGAACACTGAAGCTTTCTTT. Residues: CASSDPGQGNTEAFF.

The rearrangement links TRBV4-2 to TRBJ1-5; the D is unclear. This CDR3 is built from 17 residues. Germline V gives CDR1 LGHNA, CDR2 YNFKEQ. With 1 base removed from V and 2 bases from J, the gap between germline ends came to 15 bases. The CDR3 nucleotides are TGTGCCAGCAGCCAAGGGATAAACCTTGCGGGCAATCAGCCCCAGCATTTT. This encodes CASSQGINLAGNQPQHF.

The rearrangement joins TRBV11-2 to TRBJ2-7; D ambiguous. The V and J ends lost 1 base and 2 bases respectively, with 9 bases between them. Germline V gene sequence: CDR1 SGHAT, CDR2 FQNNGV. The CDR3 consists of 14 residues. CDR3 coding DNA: TGTGCCAGCAGCTTAGGCCCCTGGGCCTACGAGCAGTACTTC. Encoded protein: CASSLGPWAYEQYF.

CDR3 region: CASSHGGTAAGNTIYF. The DNA of the CDR3 is TGTGCCAGCAGCCACGGTGGGACAGCTGCTGGAAACACCATATATTTT. The chain is built from TRBV4-2 and TRBJ1-3; 7 bases fit TRBD1. The CDR3 length is 16 residues. From germline, CDR1 is LGHNA and CDR2 YNFKEQ. Trimming removed 3 bases from V and 2 bases from J; junction bases left unmatched: 7.

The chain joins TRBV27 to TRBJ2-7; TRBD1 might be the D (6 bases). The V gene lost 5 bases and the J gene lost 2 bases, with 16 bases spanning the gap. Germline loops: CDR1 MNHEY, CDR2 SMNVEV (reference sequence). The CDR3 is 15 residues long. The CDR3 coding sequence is TGTGCCAGCAGTGACCGGGACACCAGAACCTACGAGCAGTACTTC. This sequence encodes CASSDRDTRTYEQYF.

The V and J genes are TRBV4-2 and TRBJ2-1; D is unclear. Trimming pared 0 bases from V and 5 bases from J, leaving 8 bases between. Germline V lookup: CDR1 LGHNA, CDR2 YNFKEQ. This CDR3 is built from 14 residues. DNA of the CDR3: TGTGCCAGCAGCCAAGAAAGGATAGACAATGAGCAGTTCTTC. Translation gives CASSQERIDNEQFF.

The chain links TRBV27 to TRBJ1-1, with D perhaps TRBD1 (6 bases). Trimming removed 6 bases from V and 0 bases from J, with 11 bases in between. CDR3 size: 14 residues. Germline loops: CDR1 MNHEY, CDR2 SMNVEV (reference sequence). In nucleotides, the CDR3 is TGTGCCAGCAGATTACAGGGACTGAACACTGAAGCTTTCTTT. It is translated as CASRLQGLNTEAFF.

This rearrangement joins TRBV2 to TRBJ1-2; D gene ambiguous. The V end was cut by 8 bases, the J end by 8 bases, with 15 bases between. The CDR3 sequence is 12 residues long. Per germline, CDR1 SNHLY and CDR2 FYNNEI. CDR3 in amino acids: CASGRPSEGYTF. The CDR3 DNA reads TGTGCCAGCGGCCGACCATCCGAGGGCTACACCTTC. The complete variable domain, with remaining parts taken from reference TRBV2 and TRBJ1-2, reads EPEVTQTPSHQVTQMGQEVILRCVPISNHLYFYWYRQILGQKVEFLVSFYNNEISEKSEIFDDQFSVERPDGSNFTLKIRSTKLEDSAMYFCASGRPSEGYTFGSGTRLTVV.

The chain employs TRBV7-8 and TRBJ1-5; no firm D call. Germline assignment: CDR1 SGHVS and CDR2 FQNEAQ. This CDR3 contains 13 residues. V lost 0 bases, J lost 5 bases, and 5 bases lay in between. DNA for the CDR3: TGTGCCAGCAGCTTAGCGGTTTATCAGCCCCAGCATTTT. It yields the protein CASSLAVYQPQHF.

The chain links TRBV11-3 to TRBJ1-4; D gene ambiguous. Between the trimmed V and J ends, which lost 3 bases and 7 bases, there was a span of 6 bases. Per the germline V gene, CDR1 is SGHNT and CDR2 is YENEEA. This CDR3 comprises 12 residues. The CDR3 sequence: CASSLTSEKLFF. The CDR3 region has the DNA TGTGCCAGCAGCTTGACGAGTGAAAAACTGTTTTTT.

In nucleotides, the CDR3 is TGCGCCAGCAGCTTGGATCAGGGTGGGAACACTGAAGCTTTCTTT. It codes for CASSLDQGGNTEAFF. This rearrangement joins TRBV5-1 to TRBJ1-1; TRBD1 might be the D (5 bases). The germline V and J ends were trimmed by 0 bases and 1 base, with 10 bases remaining between them. Germline V lookup: CDR1 SGHRS, CDR2 YFSETQ. CDR3 length: 15 residues. Together with reference TRBV5-1 and TRBJ1-1, the CDR3 gives the full variable domain: KAGVTQTPRYLIKTRGQQVTLSCSPISGHRSVSWYQQTPGQGLQFLFEYFSETQRNKGNFPGRFSGRQFSNSRSEMNVSTLELGDSALYLCASSLDQGGNTEAFFGQGTRLTVV.

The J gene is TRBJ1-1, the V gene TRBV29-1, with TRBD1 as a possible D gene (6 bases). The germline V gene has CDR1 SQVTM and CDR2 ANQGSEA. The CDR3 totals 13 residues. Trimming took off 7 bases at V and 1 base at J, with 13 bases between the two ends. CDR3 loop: CSDRTEKNTEAFF. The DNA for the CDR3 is TGCAGCGACCGGACAGAAAAGAACACTGAAGCTTTCTTT.

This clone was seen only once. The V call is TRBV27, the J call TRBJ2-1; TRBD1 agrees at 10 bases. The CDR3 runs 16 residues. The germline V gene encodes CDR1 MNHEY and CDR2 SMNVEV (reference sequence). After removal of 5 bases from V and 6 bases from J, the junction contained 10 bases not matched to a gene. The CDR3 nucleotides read TGTGCCAGCAGTCCAAAAACCGGGACAGGGGTCAATGAGCAGTTCTTC. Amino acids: CASSPKTGTGVNEQFF.

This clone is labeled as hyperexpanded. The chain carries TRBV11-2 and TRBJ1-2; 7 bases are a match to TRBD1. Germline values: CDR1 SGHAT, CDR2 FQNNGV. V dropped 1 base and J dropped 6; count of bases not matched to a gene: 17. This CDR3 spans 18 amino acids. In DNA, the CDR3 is TGTGCCAGCAGCTTAGTTTTCGGGCAGGGGGTCTTTGGTGATGGCTACACCTTC. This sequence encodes CASSLVFGQGVFGDGYTF. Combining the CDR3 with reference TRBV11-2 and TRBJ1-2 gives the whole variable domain EAGVAQSPRYKIIEKRQSVAFWCNPISGHATLYWYQQILGQGPKLLIQFQNNGVVDDSQLPKDRFSAERLKGVDSTLKIQPAKLEDSAVYLCASSLVFGQGVFGDGYTFGSGTRLTVV.

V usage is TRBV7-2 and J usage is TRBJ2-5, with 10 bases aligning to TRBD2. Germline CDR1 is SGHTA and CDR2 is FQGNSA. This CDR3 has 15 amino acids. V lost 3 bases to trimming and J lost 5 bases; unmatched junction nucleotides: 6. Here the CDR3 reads CASSFMVLAGETQYF. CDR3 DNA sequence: TGTGCCAGCAGCTTTATGGTACTAGCGGGGGAGACCCAGTACTTC.

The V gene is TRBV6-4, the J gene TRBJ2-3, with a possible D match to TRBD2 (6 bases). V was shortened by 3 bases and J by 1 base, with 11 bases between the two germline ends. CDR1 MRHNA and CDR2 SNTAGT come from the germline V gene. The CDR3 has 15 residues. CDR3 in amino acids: CASSEWDSGTDTQYF. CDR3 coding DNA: TGTGCCAGCAGTGAGTGGGACTCAGGCACAGATACGCAGTATTTT.

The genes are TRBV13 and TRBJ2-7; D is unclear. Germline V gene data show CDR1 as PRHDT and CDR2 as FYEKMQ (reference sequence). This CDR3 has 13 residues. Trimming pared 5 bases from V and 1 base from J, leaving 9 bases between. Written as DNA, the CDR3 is TGTGCCAGCAGCATGACCTATTCCTACGAGCAGTACTTC. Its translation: CASSMTYSYEQYF.